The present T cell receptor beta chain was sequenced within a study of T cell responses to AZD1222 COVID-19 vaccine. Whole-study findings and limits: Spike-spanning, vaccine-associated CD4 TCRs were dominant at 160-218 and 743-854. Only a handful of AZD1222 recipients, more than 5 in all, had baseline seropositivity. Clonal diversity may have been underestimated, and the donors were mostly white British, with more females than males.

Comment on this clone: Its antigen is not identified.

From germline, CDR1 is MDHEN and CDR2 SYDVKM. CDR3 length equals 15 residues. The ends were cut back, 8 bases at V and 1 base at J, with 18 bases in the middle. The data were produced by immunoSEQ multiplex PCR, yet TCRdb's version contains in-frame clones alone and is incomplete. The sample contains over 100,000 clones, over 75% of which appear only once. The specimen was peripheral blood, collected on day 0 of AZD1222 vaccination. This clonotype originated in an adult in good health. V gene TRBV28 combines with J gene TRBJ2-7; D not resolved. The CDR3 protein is CASRLSVSDSYEQYF. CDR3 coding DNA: TGTGCCAGCCGCTTAAGTGTTTCGGATTCCTACGAGCAGTACTTC.